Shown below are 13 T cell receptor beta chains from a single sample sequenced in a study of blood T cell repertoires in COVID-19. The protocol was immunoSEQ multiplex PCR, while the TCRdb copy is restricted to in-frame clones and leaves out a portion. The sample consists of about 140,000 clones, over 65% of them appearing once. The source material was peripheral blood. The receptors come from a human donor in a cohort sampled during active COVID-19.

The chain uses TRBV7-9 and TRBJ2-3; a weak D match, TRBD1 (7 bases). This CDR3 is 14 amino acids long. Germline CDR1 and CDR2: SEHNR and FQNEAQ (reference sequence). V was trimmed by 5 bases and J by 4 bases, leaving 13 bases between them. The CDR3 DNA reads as TGTGCCAGCAGCCCGGGCAGGGGGGCAGATACGCAGTATTTT. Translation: CASSPGRGADTQYF.

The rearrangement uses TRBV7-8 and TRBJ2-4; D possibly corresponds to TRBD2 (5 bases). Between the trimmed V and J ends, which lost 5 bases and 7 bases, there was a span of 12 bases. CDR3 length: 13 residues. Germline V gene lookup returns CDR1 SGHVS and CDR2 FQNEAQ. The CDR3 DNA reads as TGTGCCAGCAGCCTTGGACTGGGGAACATTCAGTACTTC. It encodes CASSLGLGNIQYF.

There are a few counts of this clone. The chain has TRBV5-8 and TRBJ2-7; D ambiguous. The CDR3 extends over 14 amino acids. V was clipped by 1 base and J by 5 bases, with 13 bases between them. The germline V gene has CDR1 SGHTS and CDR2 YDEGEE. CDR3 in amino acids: CASSLIRVSHEQYV. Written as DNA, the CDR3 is TGTGCCAGCAGCTTGATTCGGGTTAGTCACGAGCAGTACGTC.

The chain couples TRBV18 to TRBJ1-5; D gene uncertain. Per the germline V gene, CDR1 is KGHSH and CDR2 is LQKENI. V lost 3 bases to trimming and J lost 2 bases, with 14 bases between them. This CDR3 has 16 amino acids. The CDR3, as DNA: TGTGCCAGCTCACCGGCCCCCCCGGGTGGCAATCAGCCCCAGCATTTT. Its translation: CASSPAPPGGNQPQHF.

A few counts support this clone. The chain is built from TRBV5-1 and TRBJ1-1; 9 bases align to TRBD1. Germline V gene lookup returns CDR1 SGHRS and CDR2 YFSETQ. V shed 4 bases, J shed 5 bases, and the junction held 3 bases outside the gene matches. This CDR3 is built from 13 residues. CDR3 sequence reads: CASSRDRGTEAFF. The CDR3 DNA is TGCGCCAGCAGCCGCGACAGGGGGACTGAAGCTTTCTTT. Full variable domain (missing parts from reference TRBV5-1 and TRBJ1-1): KAGVTQTPRYLIKTRGQQVTLSCSPISGHRSVSWYQQTPGQGLQFLFEYFSETQRNKGNFPGRFSGRQFSNSRSEMNVSTLELGDSALYLCASSRDRGTEAFFGQGTRLTVV.

The DNA for the CDR3 is TGTGCCAGCAGTTTTTCCAGGACAGGGGAATCCTTTGGGCAGTACTTC. Its translation: CASSFSRTGESFGQYF. The chain uses TRBV2 and TRBJ2-7, with 9 bases identical to TRBD1. The CDR3 runs 16 residues. Losses at the gene ends were 5 bases for V and 9 bases for J; bases not matched to a gene: 17. Germline assignment: CDR1 SNHLY and CDR2 FYNNEI.

The CDR3 spells CASSFGSENEQFF. In nucleotides, the CDR3 is TGTGCCAGCAGCTTCGGTAGCGAGAATGAGCAGTTCTTC. The chain uses TRBV7-3 and TRBJ2-1; perhaps TRBD2 as D (5 bases). The germline gives CDR1 SGHTA, CDR2 FQGTGA. The CDR3 covers 13 residues. The ends were cut back, 3 bases at V and 7 bases at J, with 10 bases in the middle.

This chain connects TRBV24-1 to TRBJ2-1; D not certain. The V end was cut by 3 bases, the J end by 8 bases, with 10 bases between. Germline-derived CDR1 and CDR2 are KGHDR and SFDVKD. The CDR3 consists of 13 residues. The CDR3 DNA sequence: TGTGCCACCAGTGATCCTAGGTGGGATGAGCAGTTCTTC. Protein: CATSDPRWDEQFF.

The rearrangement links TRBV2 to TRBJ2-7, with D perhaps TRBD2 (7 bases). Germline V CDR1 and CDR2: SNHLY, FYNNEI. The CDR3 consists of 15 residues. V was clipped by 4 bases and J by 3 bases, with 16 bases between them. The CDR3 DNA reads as TGTGCCAGCAGTGTCGGGGGAGGGGGATACTACGAGCAGTACTTC. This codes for CASSVGGGGYYEQYF. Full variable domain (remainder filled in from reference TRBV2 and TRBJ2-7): EPEVTQTPSHQVTQMGQEVILRCVPISNHLYFYWYRQILGQKVEFLVSFYNNEISEKSEIFDDQFSVERPDGSNFTLKIRSTKLEDSAMYFCASSVGGGGYYEQYFGPGTRLTVT.

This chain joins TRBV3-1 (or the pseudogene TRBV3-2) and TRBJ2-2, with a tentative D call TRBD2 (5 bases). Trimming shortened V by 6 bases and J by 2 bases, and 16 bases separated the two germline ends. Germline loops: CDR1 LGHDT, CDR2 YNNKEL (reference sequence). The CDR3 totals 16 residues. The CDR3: CASRSLGLTNTGELFF. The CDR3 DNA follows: TGTGCCAGCAGGTCACTAGGGTTGACTAACACCGGGGAGCTGTTTTTT.

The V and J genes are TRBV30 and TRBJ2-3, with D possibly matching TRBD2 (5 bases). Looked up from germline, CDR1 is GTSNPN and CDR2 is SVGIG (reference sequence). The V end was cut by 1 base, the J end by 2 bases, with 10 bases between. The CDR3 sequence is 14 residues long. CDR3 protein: CAWSERTYTDTQYF. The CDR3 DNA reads TGTGCCTGGAGTGAGAGGACTTACACAGATACGCAGTATTTT.

The CDR3: CASPEWERLGLAKNIQYF. The CDR3 bases are TGTGCCAGCCCGGAATGGGAGCGGTTGGGTCTAGCCAAAAACATTCAGTACTTC. This sequence joins TRBV11-2 and TRBJ2-4, with a possible D match to TRBD2 (5 bases). In germline, CDR1 is SGHAT, CDR2 FQNNGV. The CDR3 runs 18 residues. Deletions cut 8 bases from V and 0 bases from J, with 23 bases between. Drawing the rest from reference TRBV11-2 and TRBJ2-4, the complete variable domain is EAGVAQSPRYKIIEKRQSVAFWCNPISGHATLYWYQQILGQGPKLLIQFQNNGVVDDSQLPKDRFSAERLKGVDSTLKIQPAKLEDSAVYLCASPEWERLGLAKNIQYFGAGTRLSVL.

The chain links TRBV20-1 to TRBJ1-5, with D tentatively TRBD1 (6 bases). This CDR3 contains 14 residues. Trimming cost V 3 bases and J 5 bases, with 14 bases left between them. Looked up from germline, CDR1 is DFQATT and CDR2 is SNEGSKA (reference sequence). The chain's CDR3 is CSASRPQGYQPQHF. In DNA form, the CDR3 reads TGCAGTGCTAGTCGGCCTCAGGGGTATCAGCCCCAGCATTTT.